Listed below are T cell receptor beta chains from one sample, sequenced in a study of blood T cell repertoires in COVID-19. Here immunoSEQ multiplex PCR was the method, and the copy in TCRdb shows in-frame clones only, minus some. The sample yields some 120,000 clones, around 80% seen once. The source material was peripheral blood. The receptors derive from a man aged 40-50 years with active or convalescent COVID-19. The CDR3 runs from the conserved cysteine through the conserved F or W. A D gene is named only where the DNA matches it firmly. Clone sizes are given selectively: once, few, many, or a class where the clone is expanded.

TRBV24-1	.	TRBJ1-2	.	TGTGCCACCAGTGACCCTGGACAGATTAACTATGGCTACACCTTC	CATSDPGQINYGYTF
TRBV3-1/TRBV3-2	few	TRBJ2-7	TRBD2	TGTGCCAGCAGCCAAATCGCGGGGGGTGGCGAGCAGTACTTC	CASSQIAGGGEQYF
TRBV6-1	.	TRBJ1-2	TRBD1	TGTGCCAGCAGTGACCAGGGGGCGCCAGGGTATGGCTACACCTTC	CASSDQGAPGYGYTF
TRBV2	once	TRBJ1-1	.	TGTGCCTGCCGCTCCGGGGGGGGACAAAACACTGAAGCTTTCTTT	CACRSGGGQNTEAFF
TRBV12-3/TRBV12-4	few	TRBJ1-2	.	TGTGCCAGCAGTCATGGGGGGGTTTCTGGCTACACCTTC	CASSHGGVSGYTF
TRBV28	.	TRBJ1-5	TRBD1	TGTGCCAGTCTGACAGGGGCCGGAGGTCAGCCCCAGCATTTT	CASLTGAGGQPQHF
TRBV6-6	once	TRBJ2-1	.	TGTGCCAGCAATACAGGTGAGACCTACAATGAGCAGTTCTTC	CASNTGETYNEQFF
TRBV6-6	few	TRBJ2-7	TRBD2	TGTGCCAGCAGTTACGGGACTAGCGGTTACGAGCAGTACTTC	CASSYGTSGYEQYF
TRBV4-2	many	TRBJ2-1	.	TGTGCCAGCAGCCTTACTAGCTCTAATGAGCAGTTCTTC	CASSLTSSNEQFF
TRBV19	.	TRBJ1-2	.	TGTGCCAGTAGTGTAGGTGTCCTTGGCTACACCTTC	CASSVGVLGYTF
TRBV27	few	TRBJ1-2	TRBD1	TGTGCCAGCCGACGAGGGGGCGTGGAGCTTCATGGCTACACCTTC	CASRRGGVELHGYTF
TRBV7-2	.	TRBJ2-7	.	TGTGCCAGCAGCTTAGTTTCCGTCGGGAACTACGAGCAGTACTTC	CASSLVSVGNYEQYF
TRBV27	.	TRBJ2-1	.	TGTGCCAGCAGTTTGTCTCCCAGGGACAATGAGCAGTTCTTC	CASSLSPRDNEQFF
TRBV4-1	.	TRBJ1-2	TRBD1	TGCGCCAGCAGCCTGAGACAGGGGGGGGATGGCTACACCTTC	CASSLRQGGDGYTF
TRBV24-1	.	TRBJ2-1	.	TGTGCCACCAGTGAGGACAGTTTCTACAATGAGCAGTTCTTC	CATSEDSFYNEQFF
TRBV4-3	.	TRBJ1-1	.	TGCGCCAGCAGCCAAGACCTAGGGAACACTGAAGCTTTCTTT	CASSQDLGNTEAFF
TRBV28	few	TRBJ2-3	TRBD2	TGTGCCAGCAGCCCCATTCCCGGGACTAGCGGGGGGGCCTCAGATACGCAGTATTTT	CASSPIPGTSGGASDTQYF
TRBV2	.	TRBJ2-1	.	TGTGCCAGCCGTCCGGGAGAAGTCCATGAGCAGTTCTTC	CASRPGEVHEQFF
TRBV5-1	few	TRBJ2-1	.	TGCGCCAGCAGCTTGGAACGGGATGAGCAGTTCTTC	CASSLERDEQFF
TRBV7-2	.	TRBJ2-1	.	TGTGCCAGCAGCCACAGTACGGCGCGGGGTGGATACAATGAGCAGTTCTTC	CASSHSTARGGYNEQFF
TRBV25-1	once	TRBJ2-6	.	TGTGCCAGCAGTGAGGCCAGGGGCACGTCTGGGGCCAACGTCCTGACTTTC	CASSEARGTSGANVLTF
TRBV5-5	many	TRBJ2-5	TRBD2	TGTGCCAGCAGCTTGGCCTTAGCGGGGGGCCAAGAGACCCAGTACTTC	CASSLALAGGQETQYF
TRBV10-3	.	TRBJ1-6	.	TGTGCCATTCACGGCAAGGACAACTATAATTCACCCCTCCACTTT	CAIHGKDNYNSPLHF
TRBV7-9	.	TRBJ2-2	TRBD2	TGTGCCAGCAGCTTACCGTGGCGGGGGGCCACTTCCGGGGAGCTGTTTTTT	CASSLPWRGATSGELFF
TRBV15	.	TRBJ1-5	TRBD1	TGTGCCACCAGCAGAGGGACCGGGACAGGGAATCAGCCCCAGCATTTT	CATSRGTGTGNQPQHF
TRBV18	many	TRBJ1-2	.	TGTGCCAGCTCACCACGGGAGCACGGCGGGGATGGCTACACCTTC	CASSPREHGGDGYTF
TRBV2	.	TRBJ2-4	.	TGTGCCAGCAGTGAAGGAGAACGGGGGAAAAACATTCAGTACTTC	CASSEGERGKNIQYF
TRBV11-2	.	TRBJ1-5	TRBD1	TGTGCCAGCAGCCCCGGACAGGCCAATCAGCCCCAGCATTTT	CASSPGQANQPQHF
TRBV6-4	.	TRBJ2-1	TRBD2	TGTGCCAGCAGTGACTCCGGACTAGCGGATTACAATGAGCAGTTCTTC	CASSDSGLADYNEQFF
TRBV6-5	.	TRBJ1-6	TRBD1	TGTGCCAGCAGGGACAGGTGGAGTAATTCACCCCTCCACTTT	CASRDRWSNSPLHF
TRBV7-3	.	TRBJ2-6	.	TGTGCCAGCAGCTTAACGGCCGCTGGGGCCAACGTCCTGACTTTC	CASSLTAAGANVLTF
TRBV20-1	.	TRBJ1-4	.	TGCAGTGCTAGAGGCGGCGAAAAACTGTTTTTT	CSARGGEKLFF
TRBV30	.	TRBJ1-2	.	TGTGCCTGGAGTGGCCAGAAAACAAGCTATGGCTACACCTTC	CAWSGQKTSYGYTF
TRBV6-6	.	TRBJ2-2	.	TGTGCCAGCAGTTACTCGAGACAGTACACCGGGGAGCTGTTTTTT	CASSYSRQYTGELFF